This TCR beta chain appears in the sequencing data of a study of cytomegalovirus exposure and HLA in healthy donors. This CDR3 region has 12 residues. V was trimmed by 6 bases and J by 14 bases, leaving 14 bases between them. Germline assignment: CDR1 MDHEN and CDR2 SYDVKM. PCR was performed using 60 Vbeta and 13 Jbeta primers. TCRdb's copy holds only in-frame clones and misses some; the assay was immunoSEQ multiplex PCR. In the table there are around 150,000 clones, 75% to 80% of which are singletons. The TCR comes from a woman between 50 and 59 years old in good health and CMV-seropositive. The V call is TRBV28, the J call TRBJ1-6; D remains ambiguous. Sequencing was done on a sample of PBMCs. In DNA form, the CDR3 reads TGTGCCAGCAGCACCGCCAGTGAAACCCTCCACTTT. Protein: CASSTASETLHF.